What follows describes a single T cell receptor beta chain. As yet, its antigen is unknown. A read error is likely here: a far larger clone is one base away. Here the CDR3 omits its conserved ending phenylalanine or tryptophan, so a read error is the likely source. This entry is derived from a study of read filtering for tumor transcriptome and immune sequencing. Findings and limits, study-wide: IR-seq and RNA-seq agreed better without single-read clonotypes.

CDR3 size: 12 residues. Trimming pared 5 bases from V and 2 bases from J, leaving 7 bases between. From approximately 430 ng of RNA, a library with molecular barcoded alpha/delta and beta/gamma adaptors was made. MiXCR was run by TCRdb on the reads, yielding one entry per CDR3 protein. The sample lists over 45,000 distinct CDR3 sequences, around 20% seen once, with about 18% in the top ten. The sequenced sample was a population of CD138-negative cells sorted from bone marrow. The clonotype was recovered from a donor at least 40 years old with multiple myeloma. The genes are TRBV12-3 or TRBV12-4 and TRBJ2-7, with D uncertain. The CDR3 here is CASSLRPYEQYL. The CDR3 DNA reads TGTGCCAGCAGTCTCCGACCCTACGAGCAGTACTTA.